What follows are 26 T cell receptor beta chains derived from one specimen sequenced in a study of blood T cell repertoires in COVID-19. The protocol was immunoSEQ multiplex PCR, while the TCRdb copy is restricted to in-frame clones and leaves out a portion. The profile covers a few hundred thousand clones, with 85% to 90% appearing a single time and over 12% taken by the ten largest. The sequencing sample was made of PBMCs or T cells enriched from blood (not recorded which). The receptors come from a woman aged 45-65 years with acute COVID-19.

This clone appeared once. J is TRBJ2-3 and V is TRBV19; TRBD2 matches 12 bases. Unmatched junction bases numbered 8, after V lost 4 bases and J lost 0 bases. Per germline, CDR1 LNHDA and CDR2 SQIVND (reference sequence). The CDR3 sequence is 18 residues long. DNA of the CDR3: TGTGCCAGTAGTAAAACCCGGACTAGCGGGACTAGCACAGATACGCAGTATTTT. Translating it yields CASSKTRTSGTSTDTQYF.

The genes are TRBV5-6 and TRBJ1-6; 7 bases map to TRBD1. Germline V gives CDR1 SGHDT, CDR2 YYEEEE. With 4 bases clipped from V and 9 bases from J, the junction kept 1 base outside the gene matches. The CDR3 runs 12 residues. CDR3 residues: CASSRTGSPLHF. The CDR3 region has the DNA TGTGCCAGCAGCAGGACAGGTTCACCCCTCCACTTT.

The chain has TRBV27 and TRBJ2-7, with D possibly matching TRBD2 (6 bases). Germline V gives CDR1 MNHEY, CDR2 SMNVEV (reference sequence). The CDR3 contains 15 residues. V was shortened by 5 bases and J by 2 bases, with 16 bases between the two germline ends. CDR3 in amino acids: CASSLIAADTYEQYF. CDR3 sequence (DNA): TGTGCCAGCAGTCTCATAGCGGCCGATACCTACGAGCAGTACTTC.

The CDR3 nucleotides read TGTGCCAGCAGTCCCGGGACACTTTATACGGAGACCCAGTACTTC. This translates into CASSPGTLYTETQYF. The V gene is TRBV5-8, the J gene TRBJ2-5; D might be TRBD1 (6 bases). The CDR3 totals 15 residues. Looked up from germline, CDR1 is SGHTS and CDR2 is YDEGEE. The V end was cut by 5 bases, the J end by 5 bases, with 19 bases between.

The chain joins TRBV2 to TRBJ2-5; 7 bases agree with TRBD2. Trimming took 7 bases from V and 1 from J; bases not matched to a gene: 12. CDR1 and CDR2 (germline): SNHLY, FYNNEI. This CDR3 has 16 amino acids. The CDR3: CASTGGSSGSQETQYF. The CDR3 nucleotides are TGTGCCAGCACCGGGGGGTCTAGCGGATCCCAAGAGACCCAGTACTTC.

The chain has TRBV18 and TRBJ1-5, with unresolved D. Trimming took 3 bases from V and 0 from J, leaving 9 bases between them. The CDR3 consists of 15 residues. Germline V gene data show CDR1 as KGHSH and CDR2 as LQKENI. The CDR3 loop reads CASSPQDNSNQPQHF. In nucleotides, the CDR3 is TGTGCCAGCTCACCGCAGGATAATAGCAATCAGCCCCAGCATTTT.

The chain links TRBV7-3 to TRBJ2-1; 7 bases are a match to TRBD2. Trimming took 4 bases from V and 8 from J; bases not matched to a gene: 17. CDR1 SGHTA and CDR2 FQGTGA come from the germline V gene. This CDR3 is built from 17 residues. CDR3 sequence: CASSSPILAGHSDEQFF. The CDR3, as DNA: TGTGCCAGCAGCTCCCCCATTTTAGCGGGTCATTCGGATGAGCAGTTCTTC.

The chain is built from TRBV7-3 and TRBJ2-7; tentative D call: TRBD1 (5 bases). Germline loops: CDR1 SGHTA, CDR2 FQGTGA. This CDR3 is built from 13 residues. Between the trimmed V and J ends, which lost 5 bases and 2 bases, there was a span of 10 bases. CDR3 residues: CASSPGSAYEQYF. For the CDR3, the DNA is TGTGCCAGCAGCCCAGGGTCGGCCTACGAGCAGTACTTC.

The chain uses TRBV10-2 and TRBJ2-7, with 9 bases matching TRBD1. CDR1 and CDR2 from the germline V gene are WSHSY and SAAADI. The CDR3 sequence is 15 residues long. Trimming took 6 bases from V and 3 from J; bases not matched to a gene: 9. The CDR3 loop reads CASSDSGQGFYEQYF. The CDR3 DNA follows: TGCGCCAGCAGCGATTCCGGACAGGGGTTCTACGAGCAGTACTTC.

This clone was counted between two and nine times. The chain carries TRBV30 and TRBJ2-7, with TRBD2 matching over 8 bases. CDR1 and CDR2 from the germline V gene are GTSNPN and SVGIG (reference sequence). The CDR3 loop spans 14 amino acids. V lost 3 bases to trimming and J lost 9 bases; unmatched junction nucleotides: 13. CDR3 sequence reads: CAWSRLASAGGQYF. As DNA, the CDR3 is TGTGCCTGGAGCAGACTAGCGTCCGCCGGGGGGCAGTACTTC.

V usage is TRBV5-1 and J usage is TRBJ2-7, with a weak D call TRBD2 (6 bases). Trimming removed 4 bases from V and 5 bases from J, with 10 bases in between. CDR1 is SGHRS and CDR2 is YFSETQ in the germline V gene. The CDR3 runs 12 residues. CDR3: CASSAGLNEQYF. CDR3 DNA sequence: TGCGCCAGCAGCGCGGGACTCAACGAGCAGTACTTC.

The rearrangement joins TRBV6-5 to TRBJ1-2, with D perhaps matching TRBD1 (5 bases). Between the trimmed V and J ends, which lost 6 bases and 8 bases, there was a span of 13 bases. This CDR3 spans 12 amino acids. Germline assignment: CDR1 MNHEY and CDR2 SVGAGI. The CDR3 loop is CASSFDRIGYTF. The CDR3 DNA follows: TGTGCCAGCAGCTTCGACAGAATCGGCTACACCTTC.

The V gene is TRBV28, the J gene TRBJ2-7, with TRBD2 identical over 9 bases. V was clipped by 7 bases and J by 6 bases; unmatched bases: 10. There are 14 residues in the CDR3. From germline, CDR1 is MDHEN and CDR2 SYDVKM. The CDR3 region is CASTLSGGSGEQYF. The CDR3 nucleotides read TGTGCCAGCACCCTTAGCGGGGGCTCGGGCGAGCAGTACTTC. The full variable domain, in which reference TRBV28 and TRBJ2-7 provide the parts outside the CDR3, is DVKVTQSSRYLVKRTGEKVFLECVQDMDHENMFWYRQDPGLGLRLIYFSYDVKMKEKGDIPEGYSVSREKKERFSLILESASTNQTSMYLCASTLSGGSGEQYFGPGTRLTVT.

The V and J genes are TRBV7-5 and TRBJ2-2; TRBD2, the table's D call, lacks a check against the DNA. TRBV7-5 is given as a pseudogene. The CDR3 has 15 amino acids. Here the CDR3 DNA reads TGTGTCAGAAGCCTCTGGGGGGGTAACACCGGGGAGCTGTTTTTT. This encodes CVRSLWGGNTGELFF.

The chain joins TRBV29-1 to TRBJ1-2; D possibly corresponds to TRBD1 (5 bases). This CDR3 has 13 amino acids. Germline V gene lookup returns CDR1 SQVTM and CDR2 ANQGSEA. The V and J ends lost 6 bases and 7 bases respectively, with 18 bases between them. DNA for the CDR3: TGCAGCGTCCAGGGCCTAATCTTATCTGGCTACACCTTC. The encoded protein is CSVQGLILSGYTF. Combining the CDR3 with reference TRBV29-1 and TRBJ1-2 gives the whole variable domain SAVISQKPSRDICQRGTSLTIQCQVDSQVTMMFWYRQQPGQSLTLIATANQGSEATYESGFVIDKFPISRPNLTFSTLTVSNMSPEDSSIYLCSVQGLILSGYTFGSGTRLTVV.

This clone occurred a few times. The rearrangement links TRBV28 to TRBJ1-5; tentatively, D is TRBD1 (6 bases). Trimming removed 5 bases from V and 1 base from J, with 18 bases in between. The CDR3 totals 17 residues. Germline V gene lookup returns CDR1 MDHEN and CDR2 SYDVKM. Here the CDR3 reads CASSPIAGARSNQPQHF. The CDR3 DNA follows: TGTGCCAGCAGTCCCATCGCAGGGGCTCGAAGCAATCAGCCCCAGCATTTT.

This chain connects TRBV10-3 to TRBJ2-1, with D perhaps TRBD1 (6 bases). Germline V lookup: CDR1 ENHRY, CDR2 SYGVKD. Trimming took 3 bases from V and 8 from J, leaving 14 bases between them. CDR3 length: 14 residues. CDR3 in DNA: TGTGCCATCAGTGACAGGGGCAGGGGCGATGAGCAGTTCTTC. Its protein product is CAISDRGRGDEQFF.

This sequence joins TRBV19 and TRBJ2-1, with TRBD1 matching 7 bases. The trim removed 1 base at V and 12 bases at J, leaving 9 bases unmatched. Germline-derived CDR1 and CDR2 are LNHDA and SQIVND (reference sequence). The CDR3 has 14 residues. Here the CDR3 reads CASSIAQGVGGQFF. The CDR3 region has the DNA TGTGCCAGTAGTATAGCCCAGGGGGTAGGGGGGCAGTTCTTC.

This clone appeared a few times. As DNA, the CDR3 is TGTGCCAGCAGCCCCTCAGGAAAGCGGGGGACCCAGTACTTC. This gives the protein CASSPSGKRGTQYF. This sequence joins TRBV27 and TRBJ2-5, with 7 nucleotides matching TRBD2. The V gene end was trimmed by 6 bases and the J gene end by 7 bases; junction bases not matched to a gene: 11. Germline CDR1 MNHEY, CDR2 SMNVEV (reference sequence). The CDR3 runs 14 residues.

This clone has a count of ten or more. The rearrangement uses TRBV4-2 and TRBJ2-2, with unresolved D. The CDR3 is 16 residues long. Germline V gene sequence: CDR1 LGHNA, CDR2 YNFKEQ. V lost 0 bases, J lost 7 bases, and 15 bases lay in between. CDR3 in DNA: TGTGCCAGCAGCCAAGATGCGGAGAGAGCTAGCGGGGAGCTGTTTTTT. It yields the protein CASSQDAERASGELFF.

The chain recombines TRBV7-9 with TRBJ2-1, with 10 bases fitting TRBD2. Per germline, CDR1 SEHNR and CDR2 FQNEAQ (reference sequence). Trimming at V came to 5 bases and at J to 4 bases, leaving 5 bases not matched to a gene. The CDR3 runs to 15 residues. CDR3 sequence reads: CASSGTSGTYNEQFF. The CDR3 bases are TGTGCCAGCAGCGGAACTAGCGGGACTTACAATGAGCAGTTCTTC.

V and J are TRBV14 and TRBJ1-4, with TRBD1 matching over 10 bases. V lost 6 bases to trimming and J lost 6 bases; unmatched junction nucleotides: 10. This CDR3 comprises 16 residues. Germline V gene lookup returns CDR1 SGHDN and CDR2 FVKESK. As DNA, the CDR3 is TGTGCCAGCAGTCCAGCCGGGACAGGGGCCTATGAAAAACTGTTTTTT. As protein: CASSPAGTGAYEKLFF.

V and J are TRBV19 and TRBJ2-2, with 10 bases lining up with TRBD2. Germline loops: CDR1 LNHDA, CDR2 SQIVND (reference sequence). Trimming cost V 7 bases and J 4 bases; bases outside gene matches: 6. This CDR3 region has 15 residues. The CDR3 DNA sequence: TGTGCCAGTAACCGACTAGCGGGTAGCACCGGGGAGCTGTTTTTT. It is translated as CASNRLAGSTGELFF.

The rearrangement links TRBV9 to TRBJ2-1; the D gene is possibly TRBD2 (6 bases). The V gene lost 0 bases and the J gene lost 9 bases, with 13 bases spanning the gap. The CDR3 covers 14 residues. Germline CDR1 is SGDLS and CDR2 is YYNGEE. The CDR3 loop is CASSVGDFTVEQFF. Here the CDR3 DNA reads TGTGCCAGCAGCGTAGGGGACTTTACGGTTGAGCAGTTCTTC.

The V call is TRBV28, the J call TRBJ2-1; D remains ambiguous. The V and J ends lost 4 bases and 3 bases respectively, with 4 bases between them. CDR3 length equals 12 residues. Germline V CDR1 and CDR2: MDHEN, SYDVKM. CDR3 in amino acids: CASSSNYNEQFF. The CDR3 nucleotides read TGTGCCAGCAGTTCTAACTACAATGAGCAGTTCTTC.

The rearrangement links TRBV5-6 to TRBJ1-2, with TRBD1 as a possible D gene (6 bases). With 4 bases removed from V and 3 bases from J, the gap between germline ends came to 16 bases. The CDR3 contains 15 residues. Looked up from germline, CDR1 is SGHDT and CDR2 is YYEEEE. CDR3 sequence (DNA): TGTGCCAGCAGCCCCCTCGACAGGATGGACTATGGCTACACCTTC. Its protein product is CASSPLDRMDYGYTF.